The 18 T cell receptor beta chains listed next were all sequenced from one sample in a study of blood T cell repertoires in COVID-19. Libraries were prepared by immunoSEQ multiplex PCR; TCRdb keeps only in-frame clonotypes and omits some of them. The sample yields about 110,000 clones, roughly 84% seen once. Material: peripheral blood. All receptors come from a man aged 40-55 years with acute or convalescent COVID-19.

This chain uses TRBV20-1 with TRBJ2-7, with D uncertain. The CDR3 covers 11 residues. Looked up from germline, CDR1 is DFQATT and CDR2 is SNEGSKA (reference sequence). V lost 6 bases and J 5 bases, leaving 11 bases between the germline ends. This CDR3 is CSADSTHEQYF. DNA for the CDR3: TGCAGTGCAGACTCTACACACGAGCAGTACTTC.

The chain recombines TRBV5-4 with TRBJ2-5, with 8 nucleotides matching TRBD1. Trimming removed 0 bases from V and 5 bases from J; junction bases left unmatched: 3. The CDR3 is made up of 14 amino acids. Germline assignment: CDR1 SGHNT and CDR2 YYREEE (reference sequence). CDR3 DNA sequence: TGTGCCAGCAGCTTGGGGACAGGGATGGAGACCCAGTACTTC. Protein sequence: CASSLGTGMETQYF. The full variable domain, completed using reference TRBV5-4 and TRBJ2-5, is ETGVTQSPTHLIKTRGQQVTLRCSSQSGHNTVSWYQQALGQGPQFIFQYYREEENGRGNFPPRFSGLQFPNYSSELNVNALELDDSALYLCASSLGTGMETQYFGPGTRLLVL.

The genes are TRBV11-2 and TRBJ2-1, with 11 bases fitting TRBD2. CDR1 and CDR2 (germline): SGHAT, FQNNGV. The trim removed 5 bases at V and 12 bases at J, leaving 12 bases unmatched. This CDR3 contains 15 residues. The DNA of the CDR3 is TGTGCCAGCAGCCTTTATAGTAGCGGGAGGGCAGGGCAGTTCTTC. Protein product: CASSLYSSGRAGQFF.

In this sample, this clone turned up once. The V gene is TRBV6-6, the J gene TRBJ1-5, with 9 bases that match TRBD1. The V segment lost 4 bases and the J segment 7 bases; nucleotides outside the gene matches: 8. Germline V gives CDR1 MNHNY, CDR2 SVGAGI (reference sequence). The CDR3 loop spans 15 amino acids. The CDR3 nucleotides are TGTGCCAGCAGTTCGAGTACAGGGGGCGTCCAGCCCCAGCATTTT. This translates into CASSSSTGGVQPQHF.

The chain carries TRBV28 and TRBJ2-7; the D gene is possibly TRBD1 (5 bases). V gave up 9 bases and J gave up 0 bases, with 15 bases separating them. The germline gives CDR1 MDHEN, CDR2 SYDVKM. CDR3 length: 14 residues. Here the CDR3 reads CASSGAYTSYEQYF. CDR3 coding DNA: TGTGCCAGTTCTGGGGCGTATACCTCCTACGAGCAGTACTTC. The complete variable domain, with remaining parts taken from reference TRBV28 and TRBJ2-7, reads DVKVTQSSRYLVKRTGEKVFLECVQDMDHENMFWYRQDPGLGLRLIYFSYDVKMKEKGDIPEGYSVSREKKERFSLILESASTNQTSMYLCASSGAYTSYEQYFGPGTRLTVT.

This sequence joins TRBV29-1 and TRBJ2-1, with 7 nucleotides matching TRBD1. The J segment lost 3 bases and the V segment lost 0 bases, leaving 5 bases of the junction unmatched. Germline loops: CDR1 SQVTM, CDR2 ANQGSEA. The CDR3 extends over 15 amino acids. Here the CDR3 DNA reads TGCAGCGTTGAAGAGGCAGGGGGATTCTACAATGAGCAGTTCTTC. It specifies CSVEEAGGFYNEQFF.

The chain combines TRBV5-4 with TRBJ2-4; maybe TRBD2 (5 bases). Trimming removed 0 bases from V and 3 bases from J, with 10 bases in between. CDR1 and CDR2 (germline): SGHNT, YYREEE (reference sequence). The CDR3 covers 15 residues. The CDR3 region is CASSLGGVGKNIQYF. The CDR3 DNA is TGTGCCAGCAGCTTGGGGGGAGTTGGCAAAAACATTCAGTACTTC.

The CDR3 region is CASSGTSSSYEQYF. The CDR3 DNA is TGTGCCAGCAGCGGGACTAGCAGCTCCTACGAGCAGTACTTC. The chain combines TRBV11-2 with TRBJ2-7; 9 bases are shared with TRBD2. In germline, CDR1 is SGHAT, CDR2 FQNNGV. With 5 bases clipped from V and 0 bases from J, the junction kept 2 bases outside the gene matches. The CDR3 consists of 14 residues.

The chain has TRBV20-1 and TRBJ2-3; 9 bases line up with TRBD2. Looked up from germline, CDR1 is DFQATT and CDR2 is SNEGSKA (reference sequence). Losses at the gene ends were 3 bases for V and 2 bases for J; bases not matched to a gene: 6. The CDR3 is made up of 15 amino acids. CDR3 region: CSASLGGGATDTQYF. CDR3 in DNA: TGCAGTGCTAGTCTGGGCGGGGGGGCCACAGATACGCAGTATTTT.

The V call is TRBV5-5, the J call TRBJ1-1; 8 nucleotides match TRBD1. CDR3 length equals 14 residues. CDR1 SGHKS and CDR2 YYEKEE come from the germline V gene (reference sequence). With V trimmed by 4 bases and J by 5 bases, 7 bases remained unmatched. The CDR3 DNA sequence: TGTGCCAGCAGCCCGCGACAGGGGAGAACTGAAGCTTTCTTT. It translates to CASSPRQGRTEAFF.

This chain joins TRBV5-1 and TRBJ2-7, with 11 bases that match TRBD2. The CDR3 extends over 18 amino acids. J lost 1 base, V lost 3 bases, and 12 bases had no gene match. Germline CDR1 SGHRS, CDR2 YFSETQ. In DNA, the CDR3 is TGCGCCAGCAGCTCGACCGGGACTAGCGGTCTTCAGTCCTACGAGCAGTACTTC. Its translation is CASSSTGTSGLQSYEQYF.

This rearrangement joins TRBV3-1 (or the pseudogene TRBV3-2) to TRBJ1-1, with D uncertain. The CDR3 has 11 amino acids. Per germline, CDR1 LGHDT and CDR2 YNNKEL (reference sequence). The V end was cut by 4 bases, the J end by 5 bases, with 5 bases between. Here the CDR3 reads CASSPGTEAFF. The CDR3 DNA follows: TGTGCCAGCAGCCCCGGGACTGAAGCTTTCTTT.

The chain recombines TRBV18 with TRBJ2-5; 10 bases agree with TRBD1. With 3 bases clipped from V and 6 bases from J, the junction kept 7 bases outside the gene matches. This CDR3 spans 15 amino acids. Germline CDR1 is KGHSH and CDR2 is LQKENI. The CDR3 here is CASSPTGGSKKTQYF. In nucleotides, the CDR3 is TGTGCCAGCTCACCGACAGGGGGCAGTAAAAAGACCCAGTACTTC.

The CDR3 is CASSLTRDFGFDEQYF. CDR3 sequence (DNA): TGTGCCAGCAGCTTAACCAGGGACTTCGGGTTCGACGAGCAGTACTTC. J is TRBJ2-7 and V is TRBV7-9; a weak D match, TRBD2 (6 bases). Per the germline V gene, CDR1 is SEHNR and CDR2 is FQNEAQ (reference sequence). Trimming took 2 bases from V and 5 from J, leaving 19 bases between them. There are 16 residues in the CDR3.

V is TRBV28 and J is TRBJ1-1, with 7 bases identical to TRBD1. The V gene end was trimmed by 5 bases and the J gene end by 1 base; junction bases not matched to a gene: 4. The CDR3 length is 14 residues. Germline V CDR1 and CDR2: MDHEN, SYDVKM. The CDR3 DNA reads as TGTGCCAGCAGTCCAGGGGGGCGGAACACTGAAGCTTTCTTT. This translates into CASSPGGRNTEAFF. Complete variable domain (other parts from reference TRBV28 and TRBJ1-1): DVKVTQSSRYLVKRTGEKVFLECVQDMDHENMFWYRQDPGLGLRLIYFSYDVKMKEKGDIPEGYSVSREKKERFSLILESASTNQTSMYLCASSPGGRNTEAFFGQGTRLTVV.

This clone has just a few counts. One end of the junction is discordant with germline, which a read error may explain. This chain links TRBV7-7 with TRBJ2-1; 9 positions match TRBD2. Germline V gives CDR1 SSHAT, CDR2 FNYEAQ (reference sequence). The CDR3 sequence is 15 residues long. CDR3: CASSLRAGGHNEQFF. CDR3 sequence (DNA): TGTGCTAGCAGCTTACGAGCGGGGGGCCACAATGAGCAGTTCTTC.

The chain has TRBV6-5 and TRBJ1-1; 9 bases map to TRBD1. The germline CDR1 and CDR2 sequences are MNHEY and SVGAGI. The J segment lost 7 bases and the V segment lost 0 bases, leaving 9 bases of the junction unmatched. This CDR3 contains 16 residues. This CDR3 reads CASSYSPRQGGREAFF. The CDR3 nucleotides read TGTGCCAGCAGTTACTCTCCGAGACAGGGGGGCCGTGAAGCTTTCTTT.

V is TRBV28 and J is TRBJ2-4; 7 nucleotides align to TRBD1. CDR3 length equals 16 residues. The ends lost 6 bases at V and 1 base at J; junction bases unmatched: 9. Germline V gives CDR1 MDHEN, CDR2 SYDVKM. The CDR3 DNA reads TGTGCCAGCAGGGTTCAGACAGGGTCGGCCAAAAACATTCAGTACTTC. Translating it yields CASRVQTGSAKNIQYF.